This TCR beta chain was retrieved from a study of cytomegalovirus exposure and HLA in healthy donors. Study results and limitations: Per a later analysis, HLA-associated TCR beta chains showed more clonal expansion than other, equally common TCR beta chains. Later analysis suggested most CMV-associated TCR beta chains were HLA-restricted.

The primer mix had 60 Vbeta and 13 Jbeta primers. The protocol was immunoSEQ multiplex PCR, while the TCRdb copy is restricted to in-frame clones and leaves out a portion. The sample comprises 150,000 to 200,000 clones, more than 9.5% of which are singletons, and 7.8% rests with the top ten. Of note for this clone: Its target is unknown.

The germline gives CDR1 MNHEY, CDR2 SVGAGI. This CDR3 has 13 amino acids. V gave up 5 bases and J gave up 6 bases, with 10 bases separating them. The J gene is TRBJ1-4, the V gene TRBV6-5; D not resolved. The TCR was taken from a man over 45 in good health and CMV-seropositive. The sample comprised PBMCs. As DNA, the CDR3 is TGTGCCAGCAGTAAGGGAGGTGATGAAAAACTGTTTTTT. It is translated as CASSKGGDEKLFF.